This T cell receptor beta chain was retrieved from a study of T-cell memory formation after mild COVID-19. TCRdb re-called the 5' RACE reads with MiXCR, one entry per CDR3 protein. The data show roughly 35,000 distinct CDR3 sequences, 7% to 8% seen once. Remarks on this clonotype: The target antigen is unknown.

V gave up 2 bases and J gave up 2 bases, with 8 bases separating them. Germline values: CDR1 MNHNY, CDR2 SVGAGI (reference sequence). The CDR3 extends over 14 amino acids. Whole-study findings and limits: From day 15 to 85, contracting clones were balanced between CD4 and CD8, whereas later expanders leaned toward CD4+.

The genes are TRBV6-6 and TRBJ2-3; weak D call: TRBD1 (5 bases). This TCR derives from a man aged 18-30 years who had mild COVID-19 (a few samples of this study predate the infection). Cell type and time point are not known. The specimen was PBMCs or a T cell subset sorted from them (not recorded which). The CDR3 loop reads CASSYPTDTDTQYF. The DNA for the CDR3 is TGTGCCAGCAGTTACCCGACAGACACAGATACGCAGTATTTT.